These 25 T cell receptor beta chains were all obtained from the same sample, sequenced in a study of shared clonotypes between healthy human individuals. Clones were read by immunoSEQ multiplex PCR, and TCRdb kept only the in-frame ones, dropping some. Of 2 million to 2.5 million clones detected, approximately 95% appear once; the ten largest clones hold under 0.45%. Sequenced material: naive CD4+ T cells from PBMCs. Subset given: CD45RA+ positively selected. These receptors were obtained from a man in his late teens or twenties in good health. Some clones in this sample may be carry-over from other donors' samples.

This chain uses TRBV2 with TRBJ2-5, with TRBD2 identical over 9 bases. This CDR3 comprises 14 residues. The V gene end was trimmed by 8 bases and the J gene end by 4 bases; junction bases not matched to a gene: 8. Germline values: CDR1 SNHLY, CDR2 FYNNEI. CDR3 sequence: CASGSSGTPETQYF. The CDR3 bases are TGTGCCAGCGGGTCTAGCGGGACCCCAGAGACCCAGTACTTC.

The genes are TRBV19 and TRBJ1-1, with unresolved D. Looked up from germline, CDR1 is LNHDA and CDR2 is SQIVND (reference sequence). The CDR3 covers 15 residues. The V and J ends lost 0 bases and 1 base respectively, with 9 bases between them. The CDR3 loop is CASSIDLRRNTEAFF. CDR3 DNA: TGTGCCAGTAGTATAGATCTACGCAGGAACACTGAAGCTTTCTTT.

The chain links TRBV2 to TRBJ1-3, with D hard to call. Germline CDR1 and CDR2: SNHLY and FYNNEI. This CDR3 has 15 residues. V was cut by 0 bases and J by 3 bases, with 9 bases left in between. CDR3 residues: CASSEALVGGNTIYF. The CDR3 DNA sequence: TGTGCCAGCAGTGAAGCGTTAGTCGGTGGAAACACCATATATTTT.

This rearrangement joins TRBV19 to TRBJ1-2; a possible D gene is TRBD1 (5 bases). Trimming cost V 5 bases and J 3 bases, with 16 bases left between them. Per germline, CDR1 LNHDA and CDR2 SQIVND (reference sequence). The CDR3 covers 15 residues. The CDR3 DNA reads TGTGCCAGTAGTTCGCCAGACCGCAGGGACTATGGCTACACCTTC. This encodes CASSSPDRRDYGYTF.

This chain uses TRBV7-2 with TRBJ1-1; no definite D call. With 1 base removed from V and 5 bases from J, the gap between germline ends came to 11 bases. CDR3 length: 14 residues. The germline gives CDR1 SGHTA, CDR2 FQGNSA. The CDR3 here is CASSLVGLGTEAFF. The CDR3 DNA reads TGTGCCAGCAGCTTAGTCGGGCTCGGTACTGAAGCTTTCTTT.

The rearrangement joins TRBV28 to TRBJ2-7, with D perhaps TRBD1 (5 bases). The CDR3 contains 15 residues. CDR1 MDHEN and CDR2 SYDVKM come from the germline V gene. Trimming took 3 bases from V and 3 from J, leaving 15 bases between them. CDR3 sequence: CASSFTLGVSYEQYF. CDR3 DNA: TGTGCCAGCAGTTTTACCTTAGGGGTGAGCTACGAGCAGTACTTC.

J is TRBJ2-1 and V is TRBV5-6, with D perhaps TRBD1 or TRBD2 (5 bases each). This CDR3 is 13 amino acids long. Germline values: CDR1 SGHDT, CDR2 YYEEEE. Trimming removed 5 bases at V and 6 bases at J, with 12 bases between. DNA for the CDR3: TGTGCCAGCAGACTCTTCGGGGCCAATGAGCAGTTCTTC. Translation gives CASRLFGANEQFF. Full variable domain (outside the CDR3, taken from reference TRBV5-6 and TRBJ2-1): DAGVTQSPTHLIKTRGQQVTLRCSPKSGHDTVSWYQQALGQGPQFIFQYYEEEERQRGNFPDRFSGHQFPNYSSELNVNALLLGDSALYLCASRLFGANEQFFGPGTRLTVL.

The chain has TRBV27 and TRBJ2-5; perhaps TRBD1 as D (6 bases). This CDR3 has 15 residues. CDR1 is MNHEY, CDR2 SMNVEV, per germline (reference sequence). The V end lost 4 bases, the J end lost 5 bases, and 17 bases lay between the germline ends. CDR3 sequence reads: CASSSTPDSSETQYF. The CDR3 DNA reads TGTGCCAGCAGTTCAACTCCGGACAGTTCCGAGACCCAGTACTTC.

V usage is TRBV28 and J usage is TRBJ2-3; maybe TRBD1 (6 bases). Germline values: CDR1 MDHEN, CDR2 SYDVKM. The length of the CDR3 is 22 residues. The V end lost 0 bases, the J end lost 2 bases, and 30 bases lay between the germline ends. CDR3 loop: CASSLWASLRDTLSGITDTQYF. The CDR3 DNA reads TGTGCCAGCAGTTTATGGGCCTCACTCCGGGACACCCTCTCGGGTATCACAGATACGCAGTATTTT.

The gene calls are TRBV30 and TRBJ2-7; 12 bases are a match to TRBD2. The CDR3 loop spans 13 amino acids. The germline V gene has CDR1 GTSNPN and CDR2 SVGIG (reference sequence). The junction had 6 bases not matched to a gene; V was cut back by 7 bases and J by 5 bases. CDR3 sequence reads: CALTSGSFNEQYF. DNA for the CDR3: TGTGCCTTGACTAGCGGGAGTTTCAACGAGCAGTACTTC.

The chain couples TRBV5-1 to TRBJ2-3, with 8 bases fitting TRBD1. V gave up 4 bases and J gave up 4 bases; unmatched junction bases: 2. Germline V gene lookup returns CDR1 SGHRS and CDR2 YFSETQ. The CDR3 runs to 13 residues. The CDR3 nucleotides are TGCGCCAGCAGCCAGGGGGCGTCAGATACGCAGTATTTT. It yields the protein CASSQGASDTQYF. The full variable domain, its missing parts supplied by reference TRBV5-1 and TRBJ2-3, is KAGVTQTPRYLIKTRGQQVTLSCSPISGHRSVSWYQQTPGQGLQFLFEYFSETQRNKGNFPGRFSGRQFSNSRSEMNVSTLELGDSALYLCASSQGASDTQYFGPGTRLTVL.

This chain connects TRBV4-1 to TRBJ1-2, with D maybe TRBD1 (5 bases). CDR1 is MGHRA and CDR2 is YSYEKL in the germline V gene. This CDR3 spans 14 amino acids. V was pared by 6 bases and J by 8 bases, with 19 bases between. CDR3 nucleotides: TGCGCCAGCAGGGGGTTGATAGGGGTAGGAGGCTACACCTTC. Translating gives CASRGLIGVGGYTF.

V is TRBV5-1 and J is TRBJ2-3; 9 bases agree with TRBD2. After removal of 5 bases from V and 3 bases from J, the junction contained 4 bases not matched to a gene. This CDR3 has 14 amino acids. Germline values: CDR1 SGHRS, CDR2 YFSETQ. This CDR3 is CASRVLAGTDTQYF. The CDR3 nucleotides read TGCGCCAGCAGGGTCCTAGCGGGAACAGATACGCAGTATTTT.

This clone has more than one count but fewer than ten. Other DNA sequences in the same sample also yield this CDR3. The CDR3: CAWSIDSNQPQHF. CDR3 DNA: TGTGCCTGGAGTATCGATAGCAATCAGCCCCAGCATTTT. The gene calls are TRBV30 and TRBJ1-5; D gene ambiguous. V was pared by 2 bases and J by 0 bases, with 5 bases between. This CDR3 comprises 13 residues. Germline values: CDR1 GTSNPN, CDR2 SVGIG (reference sequence). Full variable domain (missing parts from reference TRBV30 and TRBJ1-5): SQTIHQWPATLVQPVGSPLSLECTVEGTSNPNLYWYRQAAGRGLQLLFYSVGIGQISSEVPQNLSASRPQDRQFILSSKKLLLSDSGFYLCAWSIDSNQPQHFGDGTRLSIL.

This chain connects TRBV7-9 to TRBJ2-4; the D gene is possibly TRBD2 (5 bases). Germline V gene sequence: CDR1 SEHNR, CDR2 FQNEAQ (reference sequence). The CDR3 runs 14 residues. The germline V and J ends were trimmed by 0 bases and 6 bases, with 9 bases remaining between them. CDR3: CASSLAEVANIQYF. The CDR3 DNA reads TGTGCCAGCAGCTTAGCGGAGGTAGCAAACATTCAGTACTTC.

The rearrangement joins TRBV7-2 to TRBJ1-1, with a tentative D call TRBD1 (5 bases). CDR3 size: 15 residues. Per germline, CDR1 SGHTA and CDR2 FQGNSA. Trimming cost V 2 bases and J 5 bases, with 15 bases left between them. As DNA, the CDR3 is TGTGCCAGCAGCTTATCGACAGCCCGGCGGACTGAAGCTTTCTTT. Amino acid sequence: CASSLSTARRTEAFF.

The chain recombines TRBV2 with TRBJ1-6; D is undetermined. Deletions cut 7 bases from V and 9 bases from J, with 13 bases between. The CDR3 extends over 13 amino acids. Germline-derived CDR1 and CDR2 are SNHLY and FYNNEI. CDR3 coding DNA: TGTGCCAGCAAAAGGGCCCAAGGTTCACCCCTCCACTTT. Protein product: CASKRAQGSPLHF.

CDR3 sequence (DNA): TGTGCCAGCAGTCCCCGGCCACAGACAACTAATGAAAAACTGTTTTTT. Protein: CASSPRPQTTNEKLFF. The V and J genes are TRBV27 and TRBJ1-4; the D is unclear. Germline loops: CDR1 MNHEY, CDR2 SMNVEV (reference sequence). The CDR3 loop spans 16 amino acids. Trimming took off 5 bases at V and 0 bases at J, with 13 bases between the two ends.

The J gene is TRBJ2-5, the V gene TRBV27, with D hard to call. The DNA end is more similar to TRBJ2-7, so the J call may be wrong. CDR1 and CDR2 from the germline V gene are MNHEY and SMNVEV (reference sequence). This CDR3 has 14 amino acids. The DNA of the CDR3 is TGTGCCAGCAGTTTACCCCACACCGCCTACGAGCAGTACTTC. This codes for CASSLPHTAYEQYF.

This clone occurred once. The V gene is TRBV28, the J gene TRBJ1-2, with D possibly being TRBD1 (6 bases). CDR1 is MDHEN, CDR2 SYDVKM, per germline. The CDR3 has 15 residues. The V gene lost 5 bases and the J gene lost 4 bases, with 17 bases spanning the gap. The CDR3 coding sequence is TGTGCCAGCAGTCCCTTGGCGGGACATCCCTATGGCTACACCTTC. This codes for CASSPLAGHPYGYTF.

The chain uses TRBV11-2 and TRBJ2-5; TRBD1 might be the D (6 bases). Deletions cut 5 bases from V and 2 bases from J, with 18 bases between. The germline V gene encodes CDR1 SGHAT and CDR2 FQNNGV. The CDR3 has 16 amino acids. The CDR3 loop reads CASSPLGTPLQETQYF. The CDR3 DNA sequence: TGTGCCAGCAGCCCCCTAGGGACACCATTACAAGAGACCCAGTACTTC.

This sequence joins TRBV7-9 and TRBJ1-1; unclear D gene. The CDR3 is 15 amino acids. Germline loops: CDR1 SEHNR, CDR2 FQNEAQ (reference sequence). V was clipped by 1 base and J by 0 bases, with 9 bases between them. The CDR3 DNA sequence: TGTGCCAGCAGCTTAGGCGCCCCGGTGAACACTGAAGCTTTCTTT. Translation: CASSLGAPVNTEAFF.

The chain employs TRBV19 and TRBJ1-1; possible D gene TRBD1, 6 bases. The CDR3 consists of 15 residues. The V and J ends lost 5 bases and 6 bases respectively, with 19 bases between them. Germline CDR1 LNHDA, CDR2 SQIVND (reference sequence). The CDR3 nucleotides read TGTGCCAGTAGTCCACAGGCCAGGGGAAGGCCTGAAGCTTTCTTT. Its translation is CASSPQARGRPEAFF.

The CDR3 sequence is CASSRLAGIYNEQFF. In DNA form, the CDR3 reads TGTGCCAGCAGCCGACTAGCGGGCATATACAATGAGCAGTTCTTC. This chain connects TRBV6-6 to TRBJ2-1; 10 positions match TRBD2. The germline V gene encodes CDR1 MNHNY and CDR2 SVGAGI (reference sequence). The trim removed 6 bases at V and 4 bases at J, leaving 6 bases unmatched. CDR3 size: 15 residues.

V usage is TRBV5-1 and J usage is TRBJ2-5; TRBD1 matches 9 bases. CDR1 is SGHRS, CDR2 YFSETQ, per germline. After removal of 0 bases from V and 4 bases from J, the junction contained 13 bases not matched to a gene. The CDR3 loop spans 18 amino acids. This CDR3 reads CASSLAEVNLQGAETQYF. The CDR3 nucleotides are TGCGCCAGCAGCTTGGCCGAAGTGAATCTACAGGGGGCAGAGACCCAGTACTTC.